These 20 T cell receptor beta chains came from one sample sequenced in a study of multiple sclerosis patients with progressive multifocal leukoencephalopathy (dated by TCRdb to the late 2010s). The library was prepared using the immunoSEQ multiplex PCR assay. Entries here come from immuneACCESS through TCRdb and include only in-frame sequences with V and J called. Some clones fail to appear in such tables; in the studies checked, an unresolved V gene covers under half of the shortfall, and the cause of the remainder is unknown. In this sample the table shows some 25,000 clones, under 95% of which occur a single time. Of the sample, about 2.3% is held by the ten largest clones. Sample time point, as interpreted from the label and publication: about 13 months of natalizumab therapy. This specimen's treatment or condition label, per the study, means: on natalizumab therapy at sampling. The sequenced sample was PBMCs, obtained from a patient treated with natalizumab. These receptors all come from a man aged 25-45 years with multiple sclerosis.

This rearrangement joins TRBV4-3 to TRBJ2-1; 10 bases align to TRBD1. The ends lost 0 bases at V and 7 bases at J; junction bases unmatched: 6. Germline loops: CDR1 LGHNA, CDR2 YSLEER. The CDR3 is made up of 16 amino acids. The CDR3 protein is CASSQEPRDRGNEQFF. The DNA for the CDR3 is TGCGCCAGCAGCCAAGAGCCCCGGGACAGGGGTAATGAGCAGTTCTTC.

Notes on this clone: The DNA is left out, because the CDR3 cannot be placed on it with certainty; the CDR3 is given as TCRdb lists it. Here the CDR3 reads CASSKVGKGSTDTQYF. V is TRBV21-1 and J is TRBJ2-3. TRBV21-1 is a pseudogene locus. The CDR3 sequence runs 16 residues, both termini included.

The chain recombines TRBV5-1 with TRBJ2-5; tentative D call: TRBD1 (5 bases). V was cut by 4 bases and J by 2 bases, with 12 bases left in between. This CDR3 is built from 14 residues. Germline CDR1 SGHRS, CDR2 YFSETQ. CDR3: CASSVTVPQETQYF. The CDR3 DNA sequence: TGCGCCAGCAGCGTGACAGTCCCTCAAGAGACCCAGTACTTC.

To note about this clone: The sample has other DNA sequences that encode this CDR3 too. V and J are TRBV18 and TRBJ2-7; D is unclear. Germline V gene sequence: CDR1 KGHSH, CDR2 LQKENI. The CDR3 totals 14 residues. Trimming stripped 0 bases from V and 0 bases from J, with 6 bases between. The CDR3 nucleotides are TGTGCCAGCTCACCACCTCTAAGCTCCTACGAGCAGTACTTC. Translated, it gives CASSPPLSSYEQYF.

This CDR3 is CASSPGTSVTEAFF. CDR3 nucleotide sequence: TGTGCCAGCAGTCCAGGGACATCCGTCACTGAAGCTTTCTTT. The rearrangement uses TRBV27 and TRBJ1-1; possibly TRBD1 for D (6 bases). V shed 5 bases and J shed 4 bases, with 14 bases lying between them. The CDR3 covers 14 residues. Germline V gene lookup returns CDR1 MNHEY and CDR2 SMNVEV (reference sequence).

The CDR3 DNA sequence: TGTGCCAGCAGCGCCGTATCGGGACCGATCTATGGCTACACCTTC. This gives the protein CASSAVSGPIYGYTF. This chain uses TRBV9 with TRBJ1-2; a possible D gene is TRBD1 (5 bases). The CDR3 consists of 15 residues. Germline CDR1 is SGDLS and CDR2 is YYNGEE. The ends were cut back, 3 bases at V and 4 bases at J, with 16 bases in the middle.

The CDR3 DNA follows: TGCGCCAGCAGCTTGGCCGGCACAGATACGCAGTATTTT. It encodes CASSLAGTDTQYF. The genes are TRBV5-1 and TRBJ2-3; D call uncertain. The CDR3 is 13 amino acids. CDR1 SGHRS and CDR2 YFSETQ come from the germline V gene. With 0 bases removed from V and 1 base from J, the gap between germline ends came to 3 bases.

The chain recombines TRBV7-9 with TRBJ2-5; D not resolved. The CDR3 is made up of 14 amino acids. CDR1 is SEHNR and CDR2 is FQNEAQ in the germline V gene (reference sequence). The V end lost 0 bases, the J end lost 3 bases, and 8 bases lay between the germline ends. The CDR3 spells CASSLAFGKETQYF. CDR3 DNA sequence: TGTGCCAGCAGCTTAGCGTTTGGGAAAGAGACCCAGTACTTC.

The chain combines TRBV19 with TRBJ1-5; no clear D gene. The V end lost 3 bases, the J end lost 9 bases, and 15 bases lay between the germline ends. The CDR3 totals 14 residues. The V gene's germline CDR1 is LNHDA and CDR2 SQIVND (reference sequence). CDR3 in DNA: TGTGCCAGTAGTATTGGATTGCGAGACCCGCCCCAGCATTTT. This translates into CASSIGLRDPPQHF.

The gene calls are TRBV6-5 and TRBJ2-5, with D possibly being TRBD1 or TRBD2 (5 bases each). V lost 6 bases to trimming and J lost 11 bases, with 19 bases between them. Germline V gene sequence: CDR1 MNHEY, CDR2 SVGAGI. This CDR3 has 13 amino acids. CDR3 bases: TGTGCCAGCAGCCCCGAGAGGGGTGGGGAGCAGTACTTC. Its translation is CASSPERGGEQYF.

Comments on this clone: The same CDR3 can be traced to other DNA sequences in this sample. The genes are TRBV9 and TRBJ1-2; 8 bases agree with TRBD1. The germline V gene has CDR1 SGDLS and CDR2 YYNGEE. V was clipped by 2 bases and J by 0 bases; unmatched bases: 6. This CDR3 is 16 amino acids long. Here the CDR3 reads CASSVGTGVSNYGYTF. CDR3 nucleotides: TGTGCCAGCAGCGTTGGGACAGGCGTTTCTAACTATGGCTACACCTTC.

This clone was observed a few times. This chain joins TRBV4-1 and TRBJ1-2, with 9 bases lining up with TRBD1. With V trimmed by 5 bases and J by 6 bases, 10 bases remained unmatched. The CDR3 length is 15 residues. Germline assignment: CDR1 MGHRA and CDR2 YSYEKL. The CDR3 DNA reads TGCGCCAGCAGCGGCTCGGACAGGGGAGGCGATGGCTACACCTTC. Its protein is CASSGSDRGGDGYTF.

The chain joins TRBV29-1 to TRBJ1-6; D is possibly TRBD1 (5 bases). This CDR3 contains 14 residues. Trimming removed 6 bases at V and 10 bases at J, with 19 bases between. CDR1 and CDR2 (germline): SQVTM, ANQGSEA. The CDR3 protein is CSVAPGGEGSPLHF. In DNA form, the CDR3 reads TGCAGCGTAGCCCCGGGGGGGGAGGGCTCACCCCTCCACTTT.

CDR3 residues: CSVEDPIAGVGGNEQFF. Here the CDR3 DNA reads TGCAGCGTTGAAGACCCGATAGCGGGAGTTGGGGGGAATGAGCAGTTCTTC. The chain links TRBV29-1 to TRBJ2-1; the match to TRBD2 covers 9 bases. The CDR3 runs to 17 residues. Germline CDR1 and CDR2: SQVTM and ANQGSEA. V gave up 0 bases and J gave up 7 bases; unmatched junction bases: 13.

The chain links TRBV6-6 to TRBJ2-7; 7 bases are a match to TRBD1. The CDR3 sequence is 15 residues long. Per the germline V gene, CDR1 is MNHNY and CDR2 is SVGAGI (reference sequence). Trimming cost V 2 bases and J 5 bases; bases outside gene matches: 9. CDR3 DNA sequence: TGTGCCAGCAGTTACGCCGACAGGGCTCTCAACGAGCAGTACTTC. Its translation: CASSYADRALNEQYF.

The chain uses TRBV9 and TRBJ1-2; the D is unclear. Germline assignment: CDR1 SGDLS and CDR2 YYNGEE. Trimming removed 0 bases from V and 6 bases from J, with 12 bases in between. The CDR3 loop spans 14 amino acids. DNA of the CDR3: TGTGCCAGCAGCGTAGATCGGGCTGCGGATGGCTACACCTTC. The encoded protein is CASSVDRAADGYTF.

The rearrangement joins TRBV5-6 to TRBJ2-2, with D tentatively TRBD1 (6 bases). The CDR3 is 15 residues long. CDR1 is SGHDT and CDR2 is YYEEEE in the germline V gene. Trimming removed 0 bases from V and 5 bases from J, with 11 bases in between. The CDR3 protein is CASSLVSGVTGELFF. The CDR3 DNA sequence: TGTGCCAGCAGCTTGGTTTCAGGGGTGACCGGGGAGCTGTTTTTT. Using reference TRBV5-6 and TRBJ2-2 for the parts outside the CDR3, the full variable domain is DAGVTQSPTHLIKTRGQQVTLRCSPKSGHDTVSWYQQALGQGPQFIFQYYEEEERQRGNFPDRFSGHQFPNYSSELNVNALLLGDSALYLCASSLVSGVTGELFFGEGSRLTVL.

The V and J genes are TRBV5-1 and TRBJ2-5, with TRBD1 matching over 8 bases. From germline, CDR1 is SGHRS and CDR2 YFSETQ. This CDR3 spans 15 amino acids. With V trimmed by 4 bases and J by 5 bases, 10 bases remained unmatched. The CDR3 region has the DNA TGCGCCAGCAGCGAACAAACAGGGGGGTTCGAGACCCAGTACTTC. Amino acid sequence: CASSEQTGGFETQYF.

V usage is TRBV6-5 and J usage is TRBJ1-1; no definite D call. From germline, CDR1 is MNHEY and CDR2 SVGAGI. V lost 2 bases to trimming and J lost 2 bases, with 6 bases between them. The CDR3 length is 13 residues. This CDR3 is CASSYGSNTEAFF. The CDR3 nucleotides read TGTGCCAGCAGTTACGGGAGTAACACTGAAGCTTTCTTT.

The DNA of the CDR3 is TGTGCCAGCAGCAGTACAGGGCCGGGGAACGAGCAGTACTTC. This gives the protein CASSSTGPGNEQYF. The chain joins TRBV7-9 to TRBJ2-7, with a weak D call TRBD1 (6 bases). V was trimmed by 5 bases and J by 5 bases, leaving 16 bases between them. Looked up from germline, CDR1 is SEHNR and CDR2 is FQNEAQ (reference sequence). This CDR3 has 14 amino acids.